A single sample is the source of the 17 T cell receptor beta chains below, sequenced in a study of identical twins. Via MiXCR, TCRdb re-called the 5' RACE reads, giving one row per CDR3 protein. This table has roughly 690,000 distinct CDR3 sequences, 21% appearing once. In addition, the sample was reused for a study of T cells expressing NK-cell markers.

Sequencing used PBMCs. These receptors came from a woman aged 18-29 years in good health.

V gene TRBV29-1 combines with J gene TRBJ2-1, with D possibly TRBD2 on 5 matching bases. This CDR3 has 13 residues. Trimming removed 4 bases from V and 3 bases from J, with 10 bases in between. The germline gives CDR1 SQVTM, CDR2 ANQGSEA. The CDR3 here is CSVGGADYNEQFF. CDR3 DNA sequence: TGCAGCGTTGGGGGAGCGGACTACAATGAGCAGTTCTTC.

This clonotype appeared a few times. The CDR3 DNA sequence: TGTGCCACCAGCAGAGATCGGACGACCTACAATGAGCAGTTCTTC. Translating gives CATSRDRTTYNEQFF. V usage is TRBV15 and J usage is TRBJ2-1; D is unclear. Trimming pared 0 bases from V and 2 bases from J, leaving 8 bases between. CDR1 and CDR2 (germline): LNHNV, YYDKDF (reference sequence). The CDR3 covers 15 residues.

V usage is TRBV7-8 and J usage is TRBJ2-5, with D possibly matching TRBD2 (6 bases). The CDR3 covers 13 residues. Germline V gene sequence: CDR1 SGHVS, CDR2 FQNEAQ. V lost 4 bases and J 5 bases, leaving 11 bases between the germline ends. The CDR3 DNA follows: TGTGCCAGCAGCTCCACTAGCCGGGAGACCCAGTACTTC. Translating it yields CASSSTSRETQYF.

This clonotype was detected only a few times. The chain employs TRBV5-8 and TRBJ1-5; no firm D call. CDR3 size: 15 residues. V was cut by 0 bases and J by 0 bases, with 7 bases left in between. Germline CDR1 SGHTS, CDR2 YDEGEE. CDR3 loop: CASSLGSFSNQPQHF. The CDR3 DNA reads TGTGCCAGCAGCTTGGGCAGCTTTAGCAATCAGCCCCAGCATTTT.

This clonotype occurred a few times. DNA of the CDR3: TGCGCCAGCAGCTTGGAGATAGCTTCCTACAATGAGCAGTTCTTC. Its protein product is CASSLEIASYNEQFF. The chain couples TRBV5-1 to TRBJ2-1, with D hard to call. Per the germline V gene, CDR1 is SGHRS and CDR2 is YFSETQ. Trimming took off 0 bases at V and 1 base at J, with 8 bases between the two ends. This CDR3 contains 15 residues.

This clonotype was counted at least ten times. The chain has TRBV12-3 or TRBV12-4 and TRBJ2-7; no clear D gene. CDR3 size: 10 residues. V lost 8 bases and J lost 3, with 5 bases in between. The CDR3 coding sequence is TGTGCCAGCGGGTTCTACGAGCAGTACTTC. Protein: CASGFYEQYF.

This clonotype was counted a few times. The J gene is TRBJ1-1, the V gene TRBV5-4, with TRBD1 identical over 8 bases. Germline CDR1 is SGHNT and CDR2 is YYREEE (reference sequence). This CDR3 contains 11 residues. V shed 4 bases and J 8 bases; nucleotides not matched to a gene: 1. The CDR3, as DNA: TGTGCCAGCAGCCGGGACAGGGAAGCTTTCTTT. Amino acids: CASSRDREAFF.

The chain combines TRBV7-9 with TRBJ2-1; no clear D gene. CDR1 is SEHNR and CDR2 is FQNEAQ in the germline V gene (reference sequence). This CDR3 is built from 12 residues. V dropped 7 bases and J dropped 8 bases, with 12 bases sitting between them. CDR3 sequence: CASTPWADEQFF. CDR3 bases: TGTGCCAGCACCCCCTGGGCGGATGAGCAGTTCTTC.

This clonotype has a handful of counts. V is TRBV20-1 and J is TRBJ2-3; tentative D call: TRBD2 (6 bases). Germline V CDR1 and CDR2: DFQATT, SNEGSKA (reference sequence). The V end lost 3 bases, the J end lost 5 bases, and 18 bases lay between the germline ends. CDR3 length: 15 amino acids. In DNA, the CDR3 is TGCAGTGCTAGCGGCGGACGGGGGTCGGGAGATACGCAGTATTTT. Translation: CSASGGRGSGDTQYF.

The rearrangement joins TRBV5-1 to TRBJ1-2; D is unresolved. The V gene lost 1 base and the J gene lost 2 bases, with 9 bases spanning the gap. Germline assignment: CDR1 SGHRS and CDR2 YFSETQ. The CDR3 is 14 amino acids. CDR3 bases: TGCGCCAGCAGCTTGAATCAGAGGAACTATGGCTACACCTTC. Residues: CASSLNQRNYGYTF.

This clonotype appeared a few times. This CDR3 reads CSGKQGGEETQYF. The DNA for the CDR3 is TGCAGCGGTAAACAGGGAGGGGAAGAGACCCAGTACTTC. This rearrangement joins TRBV29-1 to TRBJ2-5; perhaps TRBD2 as D (7 bases). The CDR3 extends over 13 amino acids. Trimming removed 7 bases at V and 3 bases at J, with 15 bases between. Germline V gives CDR1 SQVTM, CDR2 ANQGSEA. Supplemented by reference TRBV29-1 and TRBJ2-5, the full variable domain reads SAVISQKPSRDICQRGTSLTIQCQVDSQVTMMFWYRQQPGQSLTLIATANQGSEATYESGFVIDKFPISRPNLTFSTLTVSNMSPEDSSIYLCSGKQGGEETQYFGPGTRLLVL.

The rearrangement joins TRBV29-1 to TRBJ1-2; TRBD1 matches 10 bases. The V gene end was trimmed by 7 bases and the J gene end by 8 bases; junction bases not matched to a gene: 10. The CDR3 loop spans 13 amino acids. Germline V gene sequence: CDR1 SQVTM, CDR2 ANQGSEA. This CDR3 reads CSAPATGGAGYTF. CDR3 bases: TGCAGCGCTCCGGCGACAGGGGGCGCAGGCTACACCTTC.

This clonotype was detected a few times. The chain uses TRBV20-1 and TRBJ2-3, with D uncertain. Germline-derived CDR1 and CDR2 are DFQATT and SNEGSKA (reference sequence). CDR3 length equals 13 residues. V was pared by 4 bases and J by 2 bases, with 10 bases between. The CDR3 region has the DNA TGCAGTGCTACAGCAACCCTCACAGATACGCAGTATTTT. Translated: CSATATLTDTQYF.

This clonotype turned up a few times. The chain has TRBV5-6 and TRBJ2-5; possibly TRBD1 or TRBD2 for D (5 bases each). Germline-derived CDR1 and CDR2 are SGHDT and YYEEEE. CDR3 length: 14 amino acids. V lost 3 bases and J 1 base, leaving 10 bases between the germline ends. The CDR3, as DNA: TGTGCCAGCAGCTACCGGGACGGCCAAGAGACCCAGTACTTC. Translation: CASSYRDGQETQYF. Full variable domain (rest looked up from reference TRBV5-6 and TRBJ2-5): DAGVTQSPTHLIKTRGQQVTLRCSPKSGHDTVSWYQQALGQGPQFIFQYYEEEERQRGNFPDRFSGHQFPNYSSELNVNALLLGDSALYLCASSYRDGQETQYFGPGTRLLVL.

This clonotype was counted between two and nine times. This chain connects TRBV7-6 to TRBJ2-2, with D unclear. Trimming pared 8 bases from V and 5 bases from J, leaving 12 bases between. This CDR3 comprises 13 residues. Per germline, CDR1 SGHVS and CDR2 FNYEAQ. In DNA, the CDR3 is TGTGCCAGCGTAGGTGTTTGGACCGGGGAGCTGTTTTTT. Its protein product is CASVGVWTGELFF.

The V call is TRBV27, the J call TRBJ2-7, with D perhaps given as TRBD1 or TRBD2 (5 bases each). V was clipped by 6 bases and J by 2 bases, with 17 bases between them. Germline CDR1 is MNHEY and CDR2 is SMNVEV (reference sequence). The CDR3 covers 15 residues. The CDR3 region is CASRLGSGHPYEQYF. Written as DNA, the CDR3 is TGTGCCAGCAGGCTGGGGTCGGGGCACCCCTACGAGCAGTACTTC.

This clonotype showed up many times. The rearrangement links TRBV29-1 to TRBJ1-2; a weak D match, TRBD1 (5 bases). V lost 6 bases and J lost 2, with 13 bases in between. This CDR3 region has 13 residues. Germline V gene sequence: CDR1 SQVTM, CDR2 ANQGSEA. The CDR3 here is CSVLDTLNYGYTF. The CDR3 region has the DNA TGCAGCGTGCTGGACACTTTAAACTATGGCTACACCTTC.